Shown below are 23 T cell receptor beta chains from a single sample sequenced in a study of T cell responses to AZD1222 COVID-19 vaccine. Sequencing was performed with immunoSEQ multiplex PCR; in TCRdb, only in-frame clones are kept and a portion is missing. The repertoire consists of some 100,000 clones, with less than 90% occurring once and the leading ten covering around 17%. The sequences come from peripheral blood, collected on day 0 of AZD1222 vaccination. Receptors originate from an adult in good health.

The chain carries TRBV24-1 and TRBJ1-1; tentative D call: TRBD1 (6 bases). CDR1 KGHDR and CDR2 SFDVKD come from the germline V gene. V was pared by 5 bases and J by 4 bases, with 16 bases between. The CDR3 consists of 15 residues. CDR3 region: CATSGLGGGTTEAFF. DNA for the CDR3: TGTGCCACCAGTGGCCTAGGGGGGGGAACCACTGAAGCTTTCTTT.

This chain links TRBV28 with TRBJ2-3; 8 nucleotides match TRBD1. V lost 4 bases, J lost 0 bases, and 6 bases stayed unmatched. The CDR3 is made up of 16 amino acids. Germline assignment: CDR1 MDHEN and CDR2 SYDVKM. CDR3 protein: CASSSGTGPSTDTQYF. Written as DNA, the CDR3 is TGTGCCAGCAGTTCTGGGACAGGCCCTAGCACAGATACGCAGTATTTT.

The rearrangement uses TRBV19 and TRBJ2-3; 7 bases agree with TRBD1. The germline V gene has CDR1 LNHDA and CDR2 SQIVND (reference sequence). V was clipped by 6 bases and J by 0 bases; unmatched bases: 6. The CDR3 sequence is 15 residues long. For the CDR3, the DNA is TGTGCCAGTAGAAATGGACAGGATAGCACAGATACGCAGTATTTT. It yields the protein CASRNGQDSTDTQYF. The variable domain in full, completed from reference TRBV19 and TRBJ2-3, reads DGGITQSPKYLFRKEGQNVTLSCEQNLNHDAMYWYRQDPGQGLRLIYYSQIVNDFQKGDIAEGYSVSREKKESFPLTVTSAQKNPTAFYLCASRNGQDSTDTQYFGPGTRLTVL.

The chain recombines TRBV6-5 with TRBJ1-5; 9 bases are shared with TRBD1. The V segment lost 6 bases and the J segment 6 bases; nucleotides outside the gene matches: 9. This CDR3 region has 15 residues. Germline-derived CDR1 and CDR2 are MNHEY and SVGAGI. CDR3 residues: CASSFAGTGSQPQHF. CDR3 nucleotide sequence: TGTGCCAGCAGCTTCGCCGGGACAGGGTCTCAGCCCCAGCATTTT.

The rearrangement links TRBV4-2 to TRBJ2-1, with a weak D call TRBD1 (5 bases). The V gene's germline CDR1 is LGHNA and CDR2 YNFKEQ. With 0 bases removed from V and 2 bases from J, the gap between germline ends came to 11 bases. This CDR3 contains 16 residues. The CDR3 sequence is CASSQDFQGTYNEQFF. The DNA of the CDR3 is TGTGCCAGCAGCCAAGATTTCCAGGGTACCTACAATGAGCAGTTCTTC.

This rearrangement joins TRBV3-1 (or the pseudogene TRBV3-2) to TRBJ1-1, with a possible D match to TRBD1 (6 bases). V was shortened by 4 bases and J by 1 base, with 16 bases between the two germline ends. CDR1 LGHDT and CDR2 YNNKEL come from the germline V gene (reference sequence). The CDR3 runs 16 residues. The CDR3 loop is CASSPPGGRSNTEAFF. The DNA of the CDR3 is TGTGCCAGCAGCCCGCCTGGGGGGCGATCGAACACTGAAGCTTTCTTT.

This sequence joins TRBV11-2 and TRBJ1-2; 8 nucleotides line up with TRBD1. The V and J ends lost 4 bases and 6 bases, in that order; junction bases with no gene match: 7. CDR1 and CDR2 from the germline V gene are SGHAT and FQNNGV. CDR3 length: 14 amino acids. CDR3: CASSSQTGGDGYTF. The CDR3 coding sequence is TGTGCCAGCAGCTCTCAAACAGGGGGAGATGGCTACACCTTC.

The chain recombines TRBV11-2 with TRBJ2-7; no definite D call. CDR3 length: 14 amino acids. V was pared by 5 bases and J by 0 bases, with 11 bases between. Germline V gene lookup returns CDR1 SGHAT and CDR2 FQNNGV. The CDR3 DNA reads as TGTGCCAGCAGCATAGGCGGTAGCTCCTACGAGCAGTACTTC. Translation gives CASSIGGSSYEQYF.

This sequence joins TRBV25-1 and TRBJ2-1; TRBD2 matches at 11 bases. The CDR3 runs 18 residues. Looked up from germline, CDR1 is MGHDK and CDR2 is SYGVNS. V dropped 2 bases and J dropped 0; count of bases not matched to a gene: 6. The CDR3 reads CASSELAGGIPSYNEQFF. Written as DNA, the CDR3 is TGTGCCAGCAGTGAACTAGCGGGAGGAATCCCCTCCTACAATGAGCAGTTCTTC. The variable domain in full, with the rest retrieved from reference TRBV25-1 and TRBJ2-1, is EADIYQTPRYLVIGTGKKITLECSQTMGHDKMYWYQQDPGMELHLIHYSYGVNSTEKGDLSSESTVSRIRTEHFPLTLESARPSHTSQYLCASSELAGGIPSYNEQFFGPGTRLTVL.

As DNA, the CDR3 is TGTGCCAGCAGTGCAACCGGAGGGGAGATGAGGGGCTACACCTTC. This codes for CASSATGGEMRGYTF. This chain uses TRBV27 with TRBJ1-2, with D possibly TRBD1 on 5 matching bases. The CDR3 contains 15 residues. V was pared by 5 bases and J by 8 bases, with 21 bases between. Germline V gene data show CDR1 as MNHEY and CDR2 as SMNVEV (reference sequence).

The chain employs TRBV6-5 and TRBJ1-3; no reliable D call. With 2 bases removed from V and 1 base from J, the gap between germline ends came to 3 bases. This CDR3 contains 13 residues. Germline values: CDR1 MNHEY, CDR2 SVGAGI. CDR3 DNA sequence: TGTGCCAGCAGTTACATTTCTGGAAACACCATATATTTT. Translated, it gives CASSYISGNTIYF.

V gene TRBV2 combines with J gene TRBJ1-1, with TRBD1 matching 9 bases. The germline CDR1 and CDR2 sequences are SNHLY and FYNNEI. CDR3 length: 13 residues. After removal of 4 bases from V and 10 bases from J, the junction contained 7 bases not matched to a gene. CDR3 sequence: CASSGTGARGAFF. CDR3 coding DNA: TGTGCCAGCAGTGGGACAGGGGCCAGGGGAGCTTTCTTT. Full variable domain (rest looked up from reference TRBV2 and TRBJ1-1): EPEVTQTPSHQVTQMGQEVILRCVPISNHLYFYWYRQILGQKVEFLVSFYNNEISEKSEIFDDQFSVERPDGSNFTLKIRSTKLEDSAMYFCASSGTGARGAFFGQGTRLTVV.

V and J are TRBV5-4 and TRBJ2-7, with 12 positions matching TRBD2. This CDR3 is built from 17 residues. Losses at the gene ends were 4 bases for V and 5 bases for J; bases not matched to a gene: 13. CDR1 and CDR2 (germline): SGHNT, YYREEE (reference sequence). CDR3 nucleotide sequence: TGTGCCAGCAGCCCCCCTCTGGGACTAGCGGGCTCTCACGAGCAGTACTTC. As protein: CASSPPLGLAGSHEQYF.

The CDR3 protein is CASSTLTEGKGYGYTF. The CDR3 DNA sequence: TGTGCCAGCAGTACCCTGACCGAGGGGAAAGGCTATGGCTACACCTTC. The V gene is TRBV25-1, the J gene TRBJ1-2; a weak D match, TRBD1 (5 bases). CDR3 size: 16 residues. Germline CDR1 MGHDK, CDR2 SYGVNS. The ends were cut back, 5 bases at V and 4 bases at J, with 20 bases in the middle.

The chain links TRBV6-5 to TRBJ2-5, with TRBD1 matching over 8 bases. This CDR3 region has 13 residues. After removal of 6 bases from V and 3 bases from J, the junction contained 3 bases not matched to a gene. Germline CDR1 MNHEY, CDR2 SVGAGI. Written as DNA, the CDR3 is TGTGCCAGCAGCTGGACAGGGAAAGAGACCCAGTACTTC. The encoded protein is CASSWTGKETQYF.

This clone was seen just once. The CDR3 nucleotides read TGTGCCTGGAGTCCGTACAATGAGCAGTTCTTC. It encodes CAWSPYNEQFF. The chain carries TRBV30 and TRBJ2-1; D remains unclear. The germline gives CDR1 GTSNPN, CDR2 SVGIG (reference sequence). The CDR3 consists of 11 residues. Trimming removed 2 bases from V and 4 bases from J, with 3 bases in between.

This chain links TRBV6-5 with TRBJ1-2; D unresolved. Trimming took off 11 bases at V and 9 bases at J, with 19 bases between the two ends. Germline lookup yields CDR1 MNHEY and CDR2 SVGAGI. CDR3 size: 12 residues. The DNA for the CDR3 is TGTGCCGCCAACGAGCAGCACTTGAGCTACACCTTC. Protein product: CAANEQHLSYTF.

This chain connects TRBV6-5 to TRBJ1-4; D gene unclear. This CDR3 comprises 14 residues. The V and J ends lost 6 bases and 10 bases respectively, with 18 bases between them. Germline CDR1 MNHEY, CDR2 SVGAGI. CDR3 DNA: TGTGCCAGCAGGCCGGGGATAGCAGTAGGAAAACTGTTTTTT. The encoded protein is CASRPGIAVGKLFF.

This chain connects TRBV30 to TRBJ1-2; 7 positions match TRBD1. After removal of 2 bases from V and 4 bases from J, the junction contained 4 bases not matched to a gene. The length of the CDR3 is 13 residues. Germline CDR1 and CDR2: GTSNPN and SVGIG (reference sequence). CDR3 nucleotide sequence: TGTGCCTGGAGTCTGACAGGGAGCTATGGCTACACCTTC. Translating it yields CAWSLTGSYGYTF.

The chain couples TRBV27 to TRBJ2-1, with a weak D call TRBD2 (6 bases). Per germline, CDR1 MNHEY and CDR2 SMNVEV (reference sequence). V shed 5 bases and J shed 0 bases, with 14 bases lying between them. The CDR3 totals 16 residues. CDR3 sequence reads: CASSTRGGGSYNEQFF. The CDR3 coding sequence is TGTGCCAGCAGTACCCGTGGGGGAGGCTCCTACAATGAGCAGTTCTTC.

The genes are TRBV6-1 and TRBJ1-6; D not resolved. The ends were cut back, 4 bases at V and 0 bases at J, with 10 bases in the middle. CDR3 length equals 16 residues. Germline V gene sequence: CDR1 MNHNS, CDR2 SASEGT. The CDR3 spells CASSGEAISYNSPLHF. In nucleotides, the CDR3 is TGTGCCAGCAGTGGGGAAGCCATCTCCTATAATTCACCCCTCCACTTT.

V gene TRBV5-6 combines with J gene TRBJ1-4; TRBD1 might be the D (6 bases). The V end lost 0 bases, the J end lost 5 bases, and 20 bases lay between the germline ends. CDR3 length: 18 residues. CDR1 is SGHDT and CDR2 is YYEEEE in the germline V gene. The CDR3 nucleotides are TGTGCCAGCAGCTTGGCTGGGGGATTGGACAGTGGGAATGAAAAACTGTTTTTT. Residues: CASSLAGGLDSGNEKLFF. The full variable domain, its missing parts supplied by reference TRBV5-6 and TRBJ1-4, is DAGVTQSPTHLIKTRGQQVTLRCSPKSGHDTVSWYQQALGQGPQFIFQYYEEEERQRGNFPDRFSGHQFPNYSSELNVNALLLGDSALYLCASSLAGGLDSGNEKLFFGSGTQLSVL.

The chain employs TRBV7-8 and TRBJ1-5; 7 bases match TRBD1. Germline CDR1 is SGHVS and CDR2 is FQNEAQ. CDR3 length: 18 residues. J lost 4 bases, V lost 2 bases, and 14 bases had no gene match. In DNA form, the CDR3 reads TGTGCCAGCAGCTTAAGCGGCCAGAGACAGGGTCCGAATCAGCCCCAGCATTTT. This sequence encodes CASSLSGQRQGPNQPQHF.